This T cell receptor (beta chain) came from a study of T-cell reconstitution after alpha-beta-depleted transplantation in children. Study results and limitations: Where alpha-beta T cells came from about two months after transplant was reportedly several hundred expanded graft clones. At the one-year point after transplant, T-cell counts and TCRbeta diversity were found to come mostly from T cells that had been newly produced. TCRbeta diversity was high at day 60 in some patients (a result of surviving recipient T cells and thymic progenitors).

The length of the CDR3 is 16 residues. V was pared by 8 bases and J by 8 bases, with 24 bases between. This clonotype has just a few counts. Its antigen is still unknown. TCRbeta library preparation incorporated unique molecular identifiers. TCRdb recomputed calls from the PCR reads with MiXCR, one row per CDR3 protein. Found here are some 840,000 distinct CDR3 sequences, less than 20% of them singletons; the top ten hold approximately 5%. This clonotype was obtained from a male patient between 5 and 17 years old who had a stem cell transplant for acute lymphoblastic leukemia, so the T cells may come from the graft donor. This chain joins TRBV12-3 or TRBV12-4 and TRBJ1-4; D is uncertain. Sample: PBMCs, mostly from graft donor cells, taken 360 days after TCRalphabeta/CD19-depleted stem cell transplant. CDR3: CASSDNWRHFNEKLFF. The CDR3 nucleotides are TGTGCCAGCTCCGACAATTGGCGCCACTTTAACGAAAAACTGTTTTTT.